Listed below are T cell receptor beta chains from one sample, sequenced in a study of OX40 agonist ivuxolimab in advanced cancers. Produced via immunoSEQ multiplex PCR; TCRdb's table is partial and in-frame only. The profile shows 30,000 to 45,000 clones, 65% to 85% of them singletons. Sequencing used CD4+ or CD8+ T cells sorted from blood, obtained in a trial of the OX40 agonist ivuxolimab. The receptors here all came from an adult with an advanced solid tumor such as melanoma, head and neck, liver or kidney cancer. CDR3s include the opening cysteine and the closing phenylalanine or tryptophan. Each record gives: J gene, D gene, V gene, clone size, CDR3 protein, CDR3 DNA. A D gene is named only where the DNA matches it firmly. Some rows have no size entry. The others give once, few or many, or a class for an expanded clone.

j_gene: TRBJ1-2; d_gene: -; v_gene: TRBV11-2; abundance: -; CDR3aa: CASSRSGTLMGYTF; CDR3nt: TGTGCCAGCAGCCGCAGCGGAACCCTGATGGGCTACACCTTC
j_gene: TRBJ2-3; d_gene: TRBD2; v_gene: TRBV4-1; abundance: -; CDR3aa: CASSQSYWTSGADTQYF; CDR3nt: TGCGCCAGCAGCCAAAGCTACTGGACTAGCGGAGCAGATACGCAGTATTTT
j_gene: TRBJ2-3; d_gene: -; v_gene: TRBV5-1; abundance: once; CDR3aa: CASQGGLGDADTQYF; CDR3nt: TGCGCCAGCCAGGGGGGGCTTGGTGATGCAGATACGCAGTATTTT
j_gene: TRBJ2-3; d_gene: -; v_gene: TRBV10-3; abundance: -; CDR3aa: CAISTGSSDTQYF; CDR3nt: TGTGCCATCAGCACAGGGTCCTCAGATACGCAGTATTTT
j_gene: TRBJ1-1; d_gene: -; v_gene: TRBV30; abundance: -; CDR3aa: CAWSRRGTEAFF; CDR3nt: TGTGCCTGGAGTCGGCGGGGAACTGAAGCTTTCTTT
j_gene: TRBJ1-2; d_gene: -; v_gene: TRBV2; abundance: -; CDR3aa: CASSGAMGYTF; CDR3nt: TGTGCCAGCAGTGGGGCCATGGGCTACACCTTC
j_gene: TRBJ2-6; d_gene: -; v_gene: TRBV7-3; abundance: -; CDR3aa: CASSALEGGANVLTF; CDR3nt: TGTGCCAGCAGCGCCCTGGAAGGTGGGGCCAACGTCCTGACTTTC
j_gene: TRBJ2-5; d_gene: -; v_gene: TRBV7-3; abundance: -; CDR3aa: CASSLVPGLETQYF; CDR3nt: TGTGCCAGCAGCTTAGTCCCGGGGCTAGAGACCCAGTACTTC
j_gene: TRBJ2-2; d_gene: -; v_gene: TRBV6-5; abundance: once; CDR3aa: CASSYSGSTGELFF; CDR3nt: TGTGCCAGCAGTTACTCAGGGTCCACCGGGGAGCTGTTTTTT
j_gene: TRBJ1-1; d_gene: TRBD1; v_gene: TRBV2; abundance: -; CDR3aa: CASRRQGRDTEAFF; CDR3nt: TGTGCCAGCAGACGACAGGGTAGAGACACTGAAGCTTTCTTT
j_gene: TRBJ1-5; d_gene: TRBD1; v_gene: TRBV10-2; abundance: few; CDR3aa: CASKEGTDSNQPQHF; CDR3nt: TGCGCCAGCAAGGAAGGGACAGATAGCAATCAGCCCCAGCATTTT
j_gene: TRBJ1-2; d_gene: -; v_gene: TRBV28; abundance: -; CDR3aa: CASRTRELYGYTF; CDR3nt: TGTGCCAGCAGGACGCGGGAGCTCTATGGCTACACCTTC
j_gene: TRBJ1-2; d_gene: TRBD1; v_gene: TRBV28; abundance: once; CDR3aa: CASNPGTGGLNGYTF; CDR3nt: TGTGCCAGCAATCCCGGGACAGGGGGCTTAAATGGCTACACCTTC
j_gene: TRBJ2-5; d_gene: TRBD2; v_gene: TRBV7-3; abundance: -; CDR3aa: CASSPGTSLTTQYF; CDR3nt: TGTGCCAGCAGCCCCGGGACTAGCTTGACGACCCAGTACTTC
j_gene: TRBJ2-5; d_gene: -; v_gene: TRBV2; abundance: few; CDR3aa: CASSEGHQETQYF; CDR3nt: TGTGCCAGCAGTGAAGGGCACCAAGAGACCCAGTACTTC
j_gene: TRBJ1-1; d_gene: TRBD1; v_gene: TRBV27; abundance: -; CDR3aa: CASSREDRYTEAFF; CDR3nt: TGTGCCAGCAGTAGAGAGGACAGGTATACTGAAGCTTTCTTT
j_gene: TRBJ2-7; d_gene: -; v_gene: TRBV9; abundance: -; CDR3aa: CASSVAEGNIDEQYF; CDR3nt: TGTGCCAGCAGCGTAGCTGAGGGAAACATCGACGAGCAGTACTTC
j_gene: TRBJ2-2; d_gene: -; v_gene: TRBV2; abundance: once; CDR3aa: CASTLDSRNTGELFF; CDR3nt: TGTGCCAGCACCTTAGACAGCCGGAACACCGGGGAGCTGTTTTTT
j_gene: TRBJ2-7; d_gene: -; v_gene: TRBV7-2; abundance: -; CDR3aa: CASSLGGGRGHTREQYF; CDR3nt: TGTGCCAGCAGCTTGGGAGGAGGCAGGGGCCACACGAGAGAGCAGTACTTC
j_gene: TRBJ2-7; d_gene: -; v_gene: TRBV7-9; abundance: -; CDR3aa: CASSLYGIYEQYF; CDR3nt: TGTGCCAGCAGCTTATACGGGATCTACGAGCAGTACTTC
j_gene: TRBJ2-1; d_gene: TRBD2; v_gene: TRBV7-2; abundance: few; CDR3aa: CASSLGSSGNYNEQFF; CDR3nt: TGTGCCAGCAGCTTAGGGAGTAGCGGGAACTACAATGAGCAGTTCTTC
j_gene: TRBJ2-1; d_gene: TRBD2; v_gene: TRBV28; abundance: -; CDR3aa: CASKWGGGINRQFF; CDR3nt: TGTGCCAGCAAGTGGGGCGGGGGGATCAATCGGCAGTTCTTC
j_gene: TRBJ2-5; d_gene: -; v_gene: TRBV2; abundance: -; CDR3aa: CASSDGTLGAGAYQETQYF; CDR3nt: TGTGCCAGCAGTGATGGGACCTTGGGAGCAGGCGCCTACCAAGAGACCCAGTACTTC
j_gene: TRBJ2-7; d_gene: -; v_gene: TRBV29-1; abundance: -; CDR3aa: CSVASSYEQYF; CDR3nt: TGCAGCGTTGCGTCCTCTTACGAGCAGTACTTC
j_gene: TRBJ1-2; d_gene: -; v_gene: TRBV4-3; abundance: -; CDR3aa: CASSQGTGTSYGYTF; CDR3nt: TGCGCCAGCAGCCAAGGAACCGGGACCAGCTATGGCTACACCTTC
j_gene: TRBJ1-5; d_gene: -; v_gene: TRBV4-1; abundance: -; CDR3aa: CASSQAYSRGNQPQHF; CDR3nt: TGCGCCAGCAGCCAAGCGTATTCCCGGGGCAATCAGCCCCAGCATTTT
j_gene: TRBJ2-3; d_gene: TRBD2; v_gene: TRBV7-2; abundance: -; CDR3aa: CASSPLAGDTQYF; CDR3nt: TGTGCCAGCAGCCCTCTAGCGGGAGATACGCAGTATTTT
j_gene: TRBJ2-3; d_gene: -; v_gene: TRBV7-2; abundance: -; CDR3aa: CASTVVGGRDTQYF; CDR3nt: TGTGCCAGCACCGTGGTCGGGGGCAGAGATACGCAGTATTTT
j_gene: TRBJ1-2; d_gene: -; v_gene: TRBV27; abundance: once; CDR3aa: CASSFWQGGGYTF; CDR3nt: TGTGCCAGCAGTTTCTGGCAGGGAGGTGGCTACACCTTC
j_gene: TRBJ1-4; d_gene: -; v_gene: TRBV7-8; abundance: -; CDR3aa: CASAQSWTNEKLFF; CDR3nt: TGTGCCAGCGCGCAATCTTGGACTAATGAAAAACTGTTTTTT
j_gene: TRBJ2-7; d_gene: TRBD1; v_gene: TRBV7-6; abundance: -; CDR3aa: CASSLRLPASGGEQYF; CDR3nt: TGTGCCAGCAGCTTAAGACTACCCGCTTCAGGGGGCGAGCAGTACTTC
j_gene: TRBJ2-5; d_gene: -; v_gene: TRBV7-3; abundance: -; CDR3aa: CASSSWGSRTRGETQYF; CDR3nt: TGTGCCAGCAGCTCCTGGGGGTCCCGCACCCGGGGGGAGACCCAGTACTTC
j_gene: TRBJ2-4; d_gene: TRBD2; v_gene: TRBV4-1; abundance: -; CDR3aa: CASSQGIAGGQAKNIQYF; CDR3nt: TGCGCCAGCAGCCAAGGGATAGCGGGGGGTCAAGCCAAAAACATTCAGTACTTC